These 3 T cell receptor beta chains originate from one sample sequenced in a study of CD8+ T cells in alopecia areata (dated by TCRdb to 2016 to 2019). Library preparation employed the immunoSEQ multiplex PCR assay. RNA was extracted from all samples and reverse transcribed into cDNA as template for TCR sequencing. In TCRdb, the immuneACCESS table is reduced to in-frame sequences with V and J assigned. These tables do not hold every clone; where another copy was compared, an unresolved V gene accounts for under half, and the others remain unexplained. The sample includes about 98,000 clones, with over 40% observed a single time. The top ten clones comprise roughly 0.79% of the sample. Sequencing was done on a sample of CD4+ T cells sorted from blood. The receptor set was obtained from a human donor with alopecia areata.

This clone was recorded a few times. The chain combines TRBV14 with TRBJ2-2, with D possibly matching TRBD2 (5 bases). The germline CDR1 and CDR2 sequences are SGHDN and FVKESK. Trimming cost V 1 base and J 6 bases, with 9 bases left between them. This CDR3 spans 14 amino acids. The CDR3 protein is CASSQGRGAGELFF. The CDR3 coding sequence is TGTGCCAGCAGCCAAGGTCGGGGTGCCGGGGAGCTGTTTTTT.

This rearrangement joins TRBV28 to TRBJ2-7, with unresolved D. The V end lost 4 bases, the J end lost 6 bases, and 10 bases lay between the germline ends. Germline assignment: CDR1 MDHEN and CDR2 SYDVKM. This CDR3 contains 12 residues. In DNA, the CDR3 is TGTGCCAGCAGTTCGGCCCCAATCGAGCAGTACTTC. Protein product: CASSSAPIEQYF.

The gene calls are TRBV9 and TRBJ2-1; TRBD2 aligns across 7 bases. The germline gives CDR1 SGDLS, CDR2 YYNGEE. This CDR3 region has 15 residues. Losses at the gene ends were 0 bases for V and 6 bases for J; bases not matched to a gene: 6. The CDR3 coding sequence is TGTGCCAGCAGCGTAGGCGGGACTACCAGCAATGAGCAGTTCTTC. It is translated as CASSVGGTTSNEQFF. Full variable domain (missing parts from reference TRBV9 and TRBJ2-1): DSGVTQTPKHLITATGQRVTLRCSPRSGDLSVYWYQQSLDQGLQFLIQYYNGEERAKGNILERFSAQQFPDLHSELNLSSLELGDSALYFCASSVGGTTSNEQFFGPGTRLTVL.